This record looks at one TCR beta chain sequence and its context. Random hexamers served to reverse transcribe about 0.5 to 1 ug RNA. TCRdb independently ran MiXCR on the immunoSEQ multiplex PCR reads; one entry per CDR3 protein. The repertoire consists of about 300,000 distinct CDR3 sequences, with roughly 94% occurring once and the leading ten covering roughly 0.07%. The source of the sample is a study of CD8 T cells in Susac syndrome. V lost 6 bases and J lost 6, with 15 bases in between. The CDR3 has 13 amino acids. Germline values: CDR1 ENHRY, CDR2 SYGVKD. The chain is built from TRBV10-3 and TRBJ2-7, with D possibly matching TRBD2 (5 bases). The sequence was collected from a human donor with multiple sclerosis. The material sequenced was CD4+ T cells from PBMCs. The CDR3 loop reads CAIRGFSAGEQYF. CDR3 DNA sequence: TGTGCCATCAGGGGATTCTCGGCGGGCGAGCAGTACTTC.